This T cell receptor (beta chain) derives from a study of blood T cell repertoires in COVID-19. The authors' processing: Amplification of reference gene primers was used by the study to estimate nucleated cell counts. The protocol was immunoSEQ multiplex PCR, while the TCRdb copy is restricted to in-frame clones and leaves out a portion. V, J and clone size were drawn from that table, and D and trimming were deduced from the DNA. This repertoire shows tens of thousands of clones, approximately 85% found once; its top ten account for approximately 30%. Germline V gene data show CDR1 as KGHSH and CDR2 as LQKENI. The CDR3 has 17 amino acids. The V segment lost 6 bases and the J segment 1 base; nucleotides outside the gene matches: 14. Patients in Seattle were enrolled during active infection, then followed longitudinally.

Sequencing was done on a sample of peripheral blood. V gene TRBV18 combines with J gene TRBJ1-1; 7 bases line up with TRBD1. This clonotype originated in a woman over 75 with COVID-19, enrolled during active disease. CDR3 DNA sequence: TGTGCCAGCTCCCAACAGGGGCTGGGGCATACGAACACTGAAGCTTTCTTT. Amino acids: CASSQQGLGHTNTEAFF.